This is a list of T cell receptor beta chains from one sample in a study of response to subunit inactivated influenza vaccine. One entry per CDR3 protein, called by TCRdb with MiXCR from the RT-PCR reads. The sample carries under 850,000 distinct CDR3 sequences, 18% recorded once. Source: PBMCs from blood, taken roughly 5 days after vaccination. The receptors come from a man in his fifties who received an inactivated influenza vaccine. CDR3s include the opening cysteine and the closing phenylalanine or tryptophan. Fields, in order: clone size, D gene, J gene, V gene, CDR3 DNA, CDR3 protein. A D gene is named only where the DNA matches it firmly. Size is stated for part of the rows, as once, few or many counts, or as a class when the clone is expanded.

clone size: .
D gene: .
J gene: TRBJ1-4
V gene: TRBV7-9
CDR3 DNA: TGTGCCAGCAGGGACGACCTCACCTCTGAACATGAAAAACTGTTTTTT
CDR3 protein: CASRDDLTSEHEKLFF

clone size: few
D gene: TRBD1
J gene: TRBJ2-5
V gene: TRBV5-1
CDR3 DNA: TGCGCCAGCAGCTTGGCCTATCGGACAGGGCCTCGGGAGACCCAGTACTTC
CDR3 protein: CASSLAYRTGPRETQYF

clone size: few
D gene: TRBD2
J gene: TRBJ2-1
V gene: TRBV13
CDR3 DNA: TGTGCCAGCAGCTTAACGGGAGGGATGTCCTACAATGAGCAGTTCTTC
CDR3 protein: CASSLTGGMSYNEQFF

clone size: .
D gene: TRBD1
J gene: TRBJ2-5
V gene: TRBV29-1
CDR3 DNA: TGCAGCGTTGATGACAGGGGGAGGGGGGAGACCCAGTACTTC
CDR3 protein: CSVDDRGRGETQYF

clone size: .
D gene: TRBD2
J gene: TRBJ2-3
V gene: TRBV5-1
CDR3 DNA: TGCGCCAGCAGCGGGCGGACGGGGACTAGCGGGAGAGACGTTAGCACAGATACGCAGTATTTT
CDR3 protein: CASSGRTGTSGRDVSTDTQYF

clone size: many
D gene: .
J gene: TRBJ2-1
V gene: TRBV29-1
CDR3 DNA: TGCAGCGTTGAGTTTCCAAACAATGAGCAGTTCTTC
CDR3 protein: CSVEFPNNEQFF

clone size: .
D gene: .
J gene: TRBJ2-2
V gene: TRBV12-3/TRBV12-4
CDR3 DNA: TGTGCCAGCAGTGGGGCGTACACCGGGGAGCTGTTTTTT
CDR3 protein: CASSGAYTGELFF

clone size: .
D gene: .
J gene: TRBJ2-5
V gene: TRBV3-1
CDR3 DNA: TGTGCCAGCAGCCAAGAGTCCGGTACGGGAGAGACCCAGTACTTC
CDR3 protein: CASSQESGTGETQYF

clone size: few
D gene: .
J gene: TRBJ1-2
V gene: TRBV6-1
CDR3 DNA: TGTGCCAGTACCCCTCTCTCATTAGTCCTGGATGGCTACACCTTC
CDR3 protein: CASTPLSLVLDGYTF

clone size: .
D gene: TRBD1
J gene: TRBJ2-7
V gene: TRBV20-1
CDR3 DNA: TGCAGTGCTGACCGTTTGGTCAGGGGGCTCTACGAGCAGTACTTC
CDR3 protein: CSADRLVRGLYEQYF

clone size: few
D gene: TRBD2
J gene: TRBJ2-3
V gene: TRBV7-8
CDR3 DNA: TGTGCCAGCAGCTACGAGACTAGCGGGGGGGCCTCAGATACGCAGTATTTT
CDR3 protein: CASSYETSGGASDTQYF

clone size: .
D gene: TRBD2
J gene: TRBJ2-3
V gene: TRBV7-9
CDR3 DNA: TGTGCCAGCAGCTTCTACGGGACTAGCGGCACAGATACGCAGTATTTT
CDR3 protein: CASSFYGTSGTDTQYF

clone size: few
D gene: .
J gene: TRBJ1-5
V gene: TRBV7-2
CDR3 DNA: TGTGCCAGCAGCTCAGACCTGAATCAGCCCCAGCATTTT
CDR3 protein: CASSSDLNQPQHF

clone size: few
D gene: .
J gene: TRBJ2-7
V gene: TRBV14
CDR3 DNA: TGTGCCAGCAGCCAACCCCCGGGGGAGCAGTACTTC
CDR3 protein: CASSQPPGEQYF

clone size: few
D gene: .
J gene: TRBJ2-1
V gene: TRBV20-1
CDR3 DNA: TGCAGTGCTAGTAAGGGGGGCTGGTACAATGAGCAGTTCTTC
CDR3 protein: CSASKGGWYNEQFF

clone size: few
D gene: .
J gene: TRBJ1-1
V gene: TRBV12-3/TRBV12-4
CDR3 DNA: TGTGCCAGCAGTACCCCGGGGGAGTCGACCCTAGAAGCTTTCTTT
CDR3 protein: CASSTPGESTLEAFF

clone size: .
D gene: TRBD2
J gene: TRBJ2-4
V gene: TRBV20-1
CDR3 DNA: TGCAGTGCAGTCACTAGCGGGACCATTCAGTACTTC
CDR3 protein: CSAVTSGTIQYF

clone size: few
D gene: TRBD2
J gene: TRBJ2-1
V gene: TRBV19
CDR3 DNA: TGTGCCAGTAGTAGCCCTTCAGCCACCGGGACTAGCGGGAAGTACGGTGAGCAGTTCTTC
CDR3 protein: CASSSPSATGTSGKYGEQFF

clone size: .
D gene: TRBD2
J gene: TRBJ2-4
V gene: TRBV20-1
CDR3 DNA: TGCAGTGCGGCCTACGCGGGGGGGGAAAACATTCAGTACTTC
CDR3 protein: CSAAYAGGENIQYF

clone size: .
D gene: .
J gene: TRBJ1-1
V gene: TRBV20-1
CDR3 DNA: TGCAGTGCTAGAGATCTGAGGGGTACTGAAGCTTTCTTT
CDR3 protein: CSARDLRGTEAFF

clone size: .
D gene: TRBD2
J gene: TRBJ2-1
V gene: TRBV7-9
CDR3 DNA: TGTGCCAGCAGCTTAGTAGGGCTAGCGGGATTCAATAATGAGCAGTTCTTC
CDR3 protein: CASSLVGLAGFNNEQFF

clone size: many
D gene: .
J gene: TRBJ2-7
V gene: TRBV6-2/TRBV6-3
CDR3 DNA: TGTGCCAGCAGCCCTTCCGTCCTCTACGAGCAGTACTTC
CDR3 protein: CASSPSVLYEQYF

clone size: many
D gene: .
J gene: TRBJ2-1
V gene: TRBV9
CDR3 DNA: TGTGCCAGCAGCGTAGTTTCAGGGACCGCCGAGCAGTTCTTC
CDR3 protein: CASSVVSGTAEQFF

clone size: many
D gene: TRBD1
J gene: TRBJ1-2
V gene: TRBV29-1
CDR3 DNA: TGCAGCGTCGGGACAGAAGTTTTGGGCTACACCTTC
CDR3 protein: CSVGTEVLGYTF

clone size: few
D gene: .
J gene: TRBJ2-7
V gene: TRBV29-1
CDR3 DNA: TGCAGCGTTTCCGGGACACCCTACGAGCAGTACTTC
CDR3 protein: CSVSGTPYEQYF

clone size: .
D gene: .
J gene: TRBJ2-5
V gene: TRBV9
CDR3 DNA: TGTGCCAGCAGCGCGACAGGAGACGAGACCCAGTACTTC
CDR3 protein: CASSATGDETQYF

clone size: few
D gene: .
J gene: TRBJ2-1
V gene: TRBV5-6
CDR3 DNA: TGTGCCAGCAGCTTACAAGGGGCGGTCAATGAGCAGTTCTTC
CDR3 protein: CASSLQGAVNEQFF

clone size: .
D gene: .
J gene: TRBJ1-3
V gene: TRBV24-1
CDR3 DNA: TGTGCCACCAGTGATTTGATCGGCTCTGGAAACACCATATATTTT
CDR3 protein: CATSDLIGSGNTIYF

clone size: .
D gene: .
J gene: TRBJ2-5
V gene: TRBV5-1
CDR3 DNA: TGCGCCAGCAGCTTGGCCCTGAGACAGGTTATCGAGACCCAGTACTTC
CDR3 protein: CASSLALRQVIETQYF

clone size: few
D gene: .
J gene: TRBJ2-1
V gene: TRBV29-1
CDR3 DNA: TGCAGCTCCGGGCCCTCCTCCTACAATGAGCAGTTCTTC
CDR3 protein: CSSGPSSYNEQFF

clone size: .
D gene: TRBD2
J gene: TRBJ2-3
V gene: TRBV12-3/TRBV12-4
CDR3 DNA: TGTGCCAGCAGTTTAGGAGGGGGGACTAGCGGGCTCACAGATACGCAGTATTTT
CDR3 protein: CASSLGGGTSGLTDTQYF

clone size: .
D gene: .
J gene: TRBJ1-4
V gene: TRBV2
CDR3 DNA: TGTGCCAGCGCAGGAAGGGTTTATGAAAAACTGTTTTTT
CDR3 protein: CASAGRVYEKLFF

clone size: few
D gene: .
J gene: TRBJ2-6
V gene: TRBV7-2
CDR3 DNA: TGTGCCAGCAGCTTGGGGCAGCCAACTGGGGCCAACGTCCTGACTTTC
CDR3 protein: CASSLGQPTGANVLTF

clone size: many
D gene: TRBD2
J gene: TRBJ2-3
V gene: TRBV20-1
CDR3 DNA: TGCAGTGCTAGAGGATGGACTAGCGGGGCCTCAGATACGCAGTATTTT
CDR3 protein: CSARGWTSGASDTQYF

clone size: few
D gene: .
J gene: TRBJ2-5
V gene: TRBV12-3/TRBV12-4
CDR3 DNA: TGTGCCAGCAGACCTACAGGGATAGGGACCCAGTACTTC
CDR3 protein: CASRPTGIGTQYF

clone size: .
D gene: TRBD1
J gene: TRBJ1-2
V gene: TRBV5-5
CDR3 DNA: TGTGCCAGCAGCCAGTCCGGGACAGGGGCCTATGGCTACACCTTC
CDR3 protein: CASSQSGTGAYGYTF

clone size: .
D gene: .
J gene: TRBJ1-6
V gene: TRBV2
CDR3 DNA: TGTGCCAGCAACCAGGGTCTCGTCTCCTATAATTCACCCCTCCACTTT
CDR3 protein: CASNQGLVSYNSPLHF

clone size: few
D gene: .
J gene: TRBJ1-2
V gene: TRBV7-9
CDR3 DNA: .
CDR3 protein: CASSFGNGYTF

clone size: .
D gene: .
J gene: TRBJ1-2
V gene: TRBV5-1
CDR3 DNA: TGCGCCAGCAGCTGGGGGTCAGGGCTGGCTGGCTACACCTTC
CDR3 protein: CASSWGSGLAGYTF

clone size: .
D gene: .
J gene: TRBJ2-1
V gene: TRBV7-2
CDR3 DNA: TGTGCCAGCAGCCTGGGTGACGAAATAAGATACAATGAGCAGTTCTTC
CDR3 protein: CASSLGDEIRYNEQFF